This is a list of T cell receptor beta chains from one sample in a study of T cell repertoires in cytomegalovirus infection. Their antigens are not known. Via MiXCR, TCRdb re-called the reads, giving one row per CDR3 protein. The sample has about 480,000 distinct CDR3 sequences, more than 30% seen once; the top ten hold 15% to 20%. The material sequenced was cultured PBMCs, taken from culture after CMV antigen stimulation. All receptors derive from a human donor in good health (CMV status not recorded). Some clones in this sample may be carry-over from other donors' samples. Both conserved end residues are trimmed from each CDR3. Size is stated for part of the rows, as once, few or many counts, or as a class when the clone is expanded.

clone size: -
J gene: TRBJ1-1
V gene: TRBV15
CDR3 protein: ATSRDRGAMNTEAF

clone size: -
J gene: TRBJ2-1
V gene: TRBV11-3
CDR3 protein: ASSLILAGALDNEQF

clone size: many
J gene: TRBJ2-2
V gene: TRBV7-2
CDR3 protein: ASSLRTSNTGELF

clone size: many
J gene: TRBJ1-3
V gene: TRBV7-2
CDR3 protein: ASSSSTGGLNTIY

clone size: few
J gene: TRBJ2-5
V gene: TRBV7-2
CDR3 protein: ASAPWGGAETQY

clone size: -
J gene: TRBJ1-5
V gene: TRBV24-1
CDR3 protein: ATEESGSNQPQH

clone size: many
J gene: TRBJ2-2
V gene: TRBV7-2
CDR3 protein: ASSLASGVPGELF

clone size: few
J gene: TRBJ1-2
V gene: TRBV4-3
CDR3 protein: ASSQDLSRVSYGYT

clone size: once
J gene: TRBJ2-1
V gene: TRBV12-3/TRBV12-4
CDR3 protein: ASSIGGVGNEQF

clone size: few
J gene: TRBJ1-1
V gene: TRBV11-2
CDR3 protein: ASSLDIRLNTEAF

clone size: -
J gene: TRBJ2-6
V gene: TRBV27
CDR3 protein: ASSSGTGVSGANVLT

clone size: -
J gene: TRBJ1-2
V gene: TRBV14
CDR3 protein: ASSQDWNLDPYGYT

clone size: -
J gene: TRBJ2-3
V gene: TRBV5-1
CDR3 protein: ASSTTGFAGTDTQY

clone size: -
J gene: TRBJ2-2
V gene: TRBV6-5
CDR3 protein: ASSYSRDTGELF

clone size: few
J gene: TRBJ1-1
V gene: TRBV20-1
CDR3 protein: SAREENRVYTEAF

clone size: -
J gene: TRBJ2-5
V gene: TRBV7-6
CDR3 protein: ASSTPGQGETQY

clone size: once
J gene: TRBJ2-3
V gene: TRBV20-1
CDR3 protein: SARGEPGLSQY